The T cell receptor beta chain described here comes from a study of T-cell memory formation after mild COVID-19. TCRdb itself ran the 5' RACE reads through MiXCR, one entry per CDR3 protein. The sample lists 450,000 to 650,000 distinct CDR3 sequences; approximately 21% were seen once. The CDR3 is 15 residues long. Germline CDR1 MDHEN, CDR2 SYDVKM. Trimming took off 1 base at V and 5 bases at J, with 12 bases between the two ends. The specimen was PBMCs or a T cell subset sorted from them (not recorded which). J is TRBJ2-1 and V is TRBV28; maybe TRBD1 (6 bases). This TCR derives from an adult woman who had mild COVID-19 (a few samples of this study predate the infection). Cell type and time point are not known. DNA for the CDR3: TGTGCCAGCAGTTTATCGGGTCAGGGGAACAATGAGCAGTTCTTC. It specifies CASSLSGQGNNEQFF.